The present T cell receptor beta chain was sequenced within a study of preoperative IRX-2 immunotherapy in early breast cancer. Treatment in this sample: preoperative locoregional IRX-2 cytokine immunotherapy. With V trimmed by 6 bases and J by 3 bases, 18 bases remained unmatched. The CDR3 is made up of 19 amino acids. Germline CDR1 and CDR2: MDHEN and SYDVKM. The assay was immunoSEQ multiplex PCR, and TCRdb's table has in-frame clones only and misses some. The sample has 75,000 to 100,000 clones, roughly 88% seen once. The sequences come from tumor tissue, collected after IRX-2 immunotherapy. The sequence was obtained from a human donor with breast cancer. The chain links TRBV28 to TRBJ1-5; 9 bases are shared with TRBD1. CDR3 DNA sequence: TGTGCCAGCAGCTTAAGATTCTCAGACAGGGGGGCTACCAATCAGCCCCAGCATTTT. Translating it yields CASSLRFSDRGATNQPQHF.